The T cell receptor (beta chain) under discussion was sequenced for a study of siplizumab effects on memory and regulatory T cells. The length of the CDR3 is 14 residues. V lost 6 bases, J lost 3 bases, and 1 base stayed unmatched. Germline loops: CDR1 MNHEY, CDR2 SMNVEV (reference sequence). Clones were sequenced by immunoSEQ multiplex PCR, and TCRdb holds only the in-frame ones, with some missing. The sample holds about 110,000 clones; about 93% are singletons and the top ten take 0.25% to 0.35%. The receptor comes from a human donor in good health. The specimen sequenced was CD4+ T cells sorted from blood. The gene calls are TRBV27 and TRBJ2-3; TRBD2 aligns across 12 bases. In DNA form, the CDR3 reads TGTGCCAGCAGAGGACTAGCGGGAACAGATACGCAGTATTTT. It encodes CASRGLAGTDTQYF.